The subject of this entry is one T cell receptor beta chain. The antigen remains undetermined. This specimen comes from a study of post-analysis software for immune sequencing data. General study findings and limits: Patients showed TRBV5-6, TRBV5-1 and TRBV20-1 among five TRBV segments more frequent than in controls.

The V and J ends lost 2 bases and 2 bases respectively, with 11 bases between them. Germline V lookup: CDR1 SGHRS, CDR2 YFSETQ. This CDR3 spans 14 amino acids. Unique-molecular-identifier-tagged TCR beta cDNA libraries were used. TCRdb used MiXCR to reprocess the PCR reads, holding one entry per CDR3 protein. The table shows about 430,000 distinct CDR3 sequences, with roughly 40% occurring only once. The chain couples TRBV5-1 to TRBJ2-7; TRBD1 might be the D (5 bases). Sequenced sample: blood. The TCR originated in a girl between 2 and 10 years old with multiple sclerosis. The CDR3 region has the DNA TGCGCCAGCAGCTTCGACAGCCCGACCTACGAGCAGTACTTC. It yields the protein CASSFDSPTYEQYF.